The clone carrying this TCR beta chain was counted only a few times. Other DNA sequences from this sample encode an identical CDR3 as well. The authors reverse transcribed all of the isolated RNA, so sequencing captured expressed TCRB transcripts. Clones were read by immunoSEQ multiplex PCR, and TCRdb kept only the in-frame ones, dropping some. The sample has just over 600,000 clones; 15% to 18% are singletons. Germline V gives CDR1 SQVTM, CDR2 ANQGSEA. Trimming removed 7 bases from V and 1 base from J, with 7 bases in between. CDR3 length: 11 residues. The sample is drawn from a study of beta chain features in type 1 diabetes.

The rearrangement joins TRBV29-1 to TRBJ1-1; D perhaps matches TRBD1 (5 bases). This TCR derives from a man in his late teens or twenties in good health. Sequencing was performed on naive CD4+ T cells from blood. As DNA, the CDR3 is TGCAGCGGCCAGGGGAACACTGAAGCTTTCTTT. Translated, it gives CSGQGNTEAFF.